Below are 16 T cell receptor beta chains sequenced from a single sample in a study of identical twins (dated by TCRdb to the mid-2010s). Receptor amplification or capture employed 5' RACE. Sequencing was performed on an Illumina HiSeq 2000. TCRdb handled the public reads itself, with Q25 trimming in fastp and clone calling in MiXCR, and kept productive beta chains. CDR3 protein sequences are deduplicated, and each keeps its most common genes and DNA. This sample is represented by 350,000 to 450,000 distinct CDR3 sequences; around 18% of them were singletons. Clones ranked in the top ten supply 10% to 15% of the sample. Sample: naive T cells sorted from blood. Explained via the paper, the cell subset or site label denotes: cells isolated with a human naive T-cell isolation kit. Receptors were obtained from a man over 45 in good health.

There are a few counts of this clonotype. DNA of the CDR3: TGTGCCAGCAGCACCTTTCAGGGGGCAGAGGCCAATGAGCAGTTCTTC. This translates into CASSTFQGAEANEQFF. V is TRBV7-2 and J is TRBJ2-1; 8 bases match TRBD1. The CDR3 is 16 residues long. The germline CDR1 and CDR2 sequences are SGHTA and FQGNSA. Trimming took 5 bases from V and 6 from J; bases not matched to a gene: 12.

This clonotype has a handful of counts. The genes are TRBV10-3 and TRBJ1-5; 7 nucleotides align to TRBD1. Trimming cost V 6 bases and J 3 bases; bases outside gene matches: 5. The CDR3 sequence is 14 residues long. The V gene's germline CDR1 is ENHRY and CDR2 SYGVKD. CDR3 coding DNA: TGTGCCATCAGAGATGGGACAGTCAATCAGCCCCAGCATTTT. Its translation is CAIRDGTVNQPQHF.

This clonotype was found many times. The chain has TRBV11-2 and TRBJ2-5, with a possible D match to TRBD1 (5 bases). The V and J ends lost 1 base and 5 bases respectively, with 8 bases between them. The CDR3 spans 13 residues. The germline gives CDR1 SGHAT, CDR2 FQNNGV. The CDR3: CASSLVWGETQYF. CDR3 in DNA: TGTGCCAGCAGCTTAGTATGGGGCGAGACCCAGTACTTC.

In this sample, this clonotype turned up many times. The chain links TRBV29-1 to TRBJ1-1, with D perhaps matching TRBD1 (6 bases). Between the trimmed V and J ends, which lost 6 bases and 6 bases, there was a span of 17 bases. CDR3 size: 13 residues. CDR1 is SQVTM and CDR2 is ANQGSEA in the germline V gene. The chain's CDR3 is CSVQSGKGAEAFF. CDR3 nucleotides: TGCAGCGTCCAATCCGGAAAGGGGGCTGAAGCTTTCTTT. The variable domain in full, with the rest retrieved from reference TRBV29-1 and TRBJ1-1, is SAVISQKPSRDICQRGTSLTIQCQVDSQVTMMFWYRQQPGQSLTLIATANQGSEATYESGFVIDKFPISRPNLTFSTLTVSNMSPEDSSIYLCSVQSGKGAEAFFGQGTRLTVV.

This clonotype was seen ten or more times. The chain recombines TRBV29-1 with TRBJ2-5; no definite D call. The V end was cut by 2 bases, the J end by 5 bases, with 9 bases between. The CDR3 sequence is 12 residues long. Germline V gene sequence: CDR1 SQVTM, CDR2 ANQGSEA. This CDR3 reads CSVEPLGETQYF. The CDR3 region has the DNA TGCAGCGTTGAACCCTTGGGGGAGACCCAGTACTTC.

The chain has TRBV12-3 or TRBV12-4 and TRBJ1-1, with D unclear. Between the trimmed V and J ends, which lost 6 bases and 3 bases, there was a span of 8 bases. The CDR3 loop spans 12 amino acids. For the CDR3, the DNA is TGTGCCAGCAGCACCTCCTACACTGAAGCTTTCTTT. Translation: CASSTSYTEAFF.

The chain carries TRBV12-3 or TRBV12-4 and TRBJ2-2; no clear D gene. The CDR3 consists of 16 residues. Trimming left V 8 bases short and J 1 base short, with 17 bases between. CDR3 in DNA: TGTGCCAGCTCGCCTGGCGGAGCGTTGAACACCGGGGAGCTGTTTTTT. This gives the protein CASSPGGALNTGELFF.

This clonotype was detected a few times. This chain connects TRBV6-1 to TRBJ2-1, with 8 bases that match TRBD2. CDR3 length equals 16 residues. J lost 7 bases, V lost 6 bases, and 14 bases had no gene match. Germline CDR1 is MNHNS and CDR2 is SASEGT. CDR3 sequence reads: CASRKKSGRTLNEQFF. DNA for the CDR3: TGTGCCAGCAGAAAAAAAAGCGGGAGAACCCTAAATGAGCAGTTCTTC.

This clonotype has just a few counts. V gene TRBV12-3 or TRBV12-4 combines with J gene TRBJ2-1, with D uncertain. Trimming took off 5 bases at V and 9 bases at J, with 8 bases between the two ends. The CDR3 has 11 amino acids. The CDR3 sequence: CASSTYGEQFF. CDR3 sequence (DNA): TGTGCCAGCAGTACCTATGGTGAGCAGTTCTTC.

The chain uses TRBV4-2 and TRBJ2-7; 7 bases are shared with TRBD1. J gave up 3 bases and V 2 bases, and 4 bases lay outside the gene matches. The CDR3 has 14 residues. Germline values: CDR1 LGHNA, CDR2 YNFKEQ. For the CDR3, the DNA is TGTGCCAGCAGCCAAAGGGGGCGCAACTACGAGCAGTACTTC. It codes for CASSQRGRNYEQYF.

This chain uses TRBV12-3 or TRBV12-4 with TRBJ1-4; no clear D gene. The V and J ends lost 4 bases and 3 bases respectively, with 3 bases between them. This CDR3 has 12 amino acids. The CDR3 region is CASSWSNEKLFF. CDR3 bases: TGTGCCAGCAGTTGGTCTAATGAAAAACTGTTTTTT.

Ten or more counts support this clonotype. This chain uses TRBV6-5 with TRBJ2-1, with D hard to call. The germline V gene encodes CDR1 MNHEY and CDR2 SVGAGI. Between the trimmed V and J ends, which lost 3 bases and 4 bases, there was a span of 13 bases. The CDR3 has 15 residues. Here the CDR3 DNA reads TGTGCCAGCAGTTATGCGGAGCCTGCTTACAATGAGCAGTTCTTC. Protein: CASSYAEPAYNEQFF.

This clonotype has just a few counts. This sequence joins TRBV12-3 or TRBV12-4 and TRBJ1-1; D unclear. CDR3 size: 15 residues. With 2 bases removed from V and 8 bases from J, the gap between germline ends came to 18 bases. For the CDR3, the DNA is TGTGCCAGCAGTTTAAGTCCGCCAGGCGGGAGGGAAGCTTTCTTT. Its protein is CASSLSPPGGREAFF.

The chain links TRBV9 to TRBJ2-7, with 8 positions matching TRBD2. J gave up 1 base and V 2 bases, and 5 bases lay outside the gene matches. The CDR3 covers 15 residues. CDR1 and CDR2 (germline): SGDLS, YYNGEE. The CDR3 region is CASSVGGTRSYEQYF. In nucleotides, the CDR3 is TGTGCCAGCAGCGTTGGGGGGACTAGATCCTACGAGCAGTACTTC.

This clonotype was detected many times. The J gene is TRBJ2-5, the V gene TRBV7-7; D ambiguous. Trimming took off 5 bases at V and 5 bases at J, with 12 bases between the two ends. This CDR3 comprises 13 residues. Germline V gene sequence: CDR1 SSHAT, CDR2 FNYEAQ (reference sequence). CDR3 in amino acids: CASSPDGPETQYF. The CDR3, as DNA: TGTGCCAGCAGCCCGGACGGACCGGAGACCCAGTACTTC.

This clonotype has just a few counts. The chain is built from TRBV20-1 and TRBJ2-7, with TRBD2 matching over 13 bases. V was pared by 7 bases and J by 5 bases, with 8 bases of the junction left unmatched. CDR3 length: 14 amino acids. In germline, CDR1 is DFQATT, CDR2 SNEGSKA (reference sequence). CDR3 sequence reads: CSVLTSGGSDEQYF. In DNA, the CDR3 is TGCAGTGTTCTGACTAGCGGGGGGTCTGACGAGCAGTACTTC.